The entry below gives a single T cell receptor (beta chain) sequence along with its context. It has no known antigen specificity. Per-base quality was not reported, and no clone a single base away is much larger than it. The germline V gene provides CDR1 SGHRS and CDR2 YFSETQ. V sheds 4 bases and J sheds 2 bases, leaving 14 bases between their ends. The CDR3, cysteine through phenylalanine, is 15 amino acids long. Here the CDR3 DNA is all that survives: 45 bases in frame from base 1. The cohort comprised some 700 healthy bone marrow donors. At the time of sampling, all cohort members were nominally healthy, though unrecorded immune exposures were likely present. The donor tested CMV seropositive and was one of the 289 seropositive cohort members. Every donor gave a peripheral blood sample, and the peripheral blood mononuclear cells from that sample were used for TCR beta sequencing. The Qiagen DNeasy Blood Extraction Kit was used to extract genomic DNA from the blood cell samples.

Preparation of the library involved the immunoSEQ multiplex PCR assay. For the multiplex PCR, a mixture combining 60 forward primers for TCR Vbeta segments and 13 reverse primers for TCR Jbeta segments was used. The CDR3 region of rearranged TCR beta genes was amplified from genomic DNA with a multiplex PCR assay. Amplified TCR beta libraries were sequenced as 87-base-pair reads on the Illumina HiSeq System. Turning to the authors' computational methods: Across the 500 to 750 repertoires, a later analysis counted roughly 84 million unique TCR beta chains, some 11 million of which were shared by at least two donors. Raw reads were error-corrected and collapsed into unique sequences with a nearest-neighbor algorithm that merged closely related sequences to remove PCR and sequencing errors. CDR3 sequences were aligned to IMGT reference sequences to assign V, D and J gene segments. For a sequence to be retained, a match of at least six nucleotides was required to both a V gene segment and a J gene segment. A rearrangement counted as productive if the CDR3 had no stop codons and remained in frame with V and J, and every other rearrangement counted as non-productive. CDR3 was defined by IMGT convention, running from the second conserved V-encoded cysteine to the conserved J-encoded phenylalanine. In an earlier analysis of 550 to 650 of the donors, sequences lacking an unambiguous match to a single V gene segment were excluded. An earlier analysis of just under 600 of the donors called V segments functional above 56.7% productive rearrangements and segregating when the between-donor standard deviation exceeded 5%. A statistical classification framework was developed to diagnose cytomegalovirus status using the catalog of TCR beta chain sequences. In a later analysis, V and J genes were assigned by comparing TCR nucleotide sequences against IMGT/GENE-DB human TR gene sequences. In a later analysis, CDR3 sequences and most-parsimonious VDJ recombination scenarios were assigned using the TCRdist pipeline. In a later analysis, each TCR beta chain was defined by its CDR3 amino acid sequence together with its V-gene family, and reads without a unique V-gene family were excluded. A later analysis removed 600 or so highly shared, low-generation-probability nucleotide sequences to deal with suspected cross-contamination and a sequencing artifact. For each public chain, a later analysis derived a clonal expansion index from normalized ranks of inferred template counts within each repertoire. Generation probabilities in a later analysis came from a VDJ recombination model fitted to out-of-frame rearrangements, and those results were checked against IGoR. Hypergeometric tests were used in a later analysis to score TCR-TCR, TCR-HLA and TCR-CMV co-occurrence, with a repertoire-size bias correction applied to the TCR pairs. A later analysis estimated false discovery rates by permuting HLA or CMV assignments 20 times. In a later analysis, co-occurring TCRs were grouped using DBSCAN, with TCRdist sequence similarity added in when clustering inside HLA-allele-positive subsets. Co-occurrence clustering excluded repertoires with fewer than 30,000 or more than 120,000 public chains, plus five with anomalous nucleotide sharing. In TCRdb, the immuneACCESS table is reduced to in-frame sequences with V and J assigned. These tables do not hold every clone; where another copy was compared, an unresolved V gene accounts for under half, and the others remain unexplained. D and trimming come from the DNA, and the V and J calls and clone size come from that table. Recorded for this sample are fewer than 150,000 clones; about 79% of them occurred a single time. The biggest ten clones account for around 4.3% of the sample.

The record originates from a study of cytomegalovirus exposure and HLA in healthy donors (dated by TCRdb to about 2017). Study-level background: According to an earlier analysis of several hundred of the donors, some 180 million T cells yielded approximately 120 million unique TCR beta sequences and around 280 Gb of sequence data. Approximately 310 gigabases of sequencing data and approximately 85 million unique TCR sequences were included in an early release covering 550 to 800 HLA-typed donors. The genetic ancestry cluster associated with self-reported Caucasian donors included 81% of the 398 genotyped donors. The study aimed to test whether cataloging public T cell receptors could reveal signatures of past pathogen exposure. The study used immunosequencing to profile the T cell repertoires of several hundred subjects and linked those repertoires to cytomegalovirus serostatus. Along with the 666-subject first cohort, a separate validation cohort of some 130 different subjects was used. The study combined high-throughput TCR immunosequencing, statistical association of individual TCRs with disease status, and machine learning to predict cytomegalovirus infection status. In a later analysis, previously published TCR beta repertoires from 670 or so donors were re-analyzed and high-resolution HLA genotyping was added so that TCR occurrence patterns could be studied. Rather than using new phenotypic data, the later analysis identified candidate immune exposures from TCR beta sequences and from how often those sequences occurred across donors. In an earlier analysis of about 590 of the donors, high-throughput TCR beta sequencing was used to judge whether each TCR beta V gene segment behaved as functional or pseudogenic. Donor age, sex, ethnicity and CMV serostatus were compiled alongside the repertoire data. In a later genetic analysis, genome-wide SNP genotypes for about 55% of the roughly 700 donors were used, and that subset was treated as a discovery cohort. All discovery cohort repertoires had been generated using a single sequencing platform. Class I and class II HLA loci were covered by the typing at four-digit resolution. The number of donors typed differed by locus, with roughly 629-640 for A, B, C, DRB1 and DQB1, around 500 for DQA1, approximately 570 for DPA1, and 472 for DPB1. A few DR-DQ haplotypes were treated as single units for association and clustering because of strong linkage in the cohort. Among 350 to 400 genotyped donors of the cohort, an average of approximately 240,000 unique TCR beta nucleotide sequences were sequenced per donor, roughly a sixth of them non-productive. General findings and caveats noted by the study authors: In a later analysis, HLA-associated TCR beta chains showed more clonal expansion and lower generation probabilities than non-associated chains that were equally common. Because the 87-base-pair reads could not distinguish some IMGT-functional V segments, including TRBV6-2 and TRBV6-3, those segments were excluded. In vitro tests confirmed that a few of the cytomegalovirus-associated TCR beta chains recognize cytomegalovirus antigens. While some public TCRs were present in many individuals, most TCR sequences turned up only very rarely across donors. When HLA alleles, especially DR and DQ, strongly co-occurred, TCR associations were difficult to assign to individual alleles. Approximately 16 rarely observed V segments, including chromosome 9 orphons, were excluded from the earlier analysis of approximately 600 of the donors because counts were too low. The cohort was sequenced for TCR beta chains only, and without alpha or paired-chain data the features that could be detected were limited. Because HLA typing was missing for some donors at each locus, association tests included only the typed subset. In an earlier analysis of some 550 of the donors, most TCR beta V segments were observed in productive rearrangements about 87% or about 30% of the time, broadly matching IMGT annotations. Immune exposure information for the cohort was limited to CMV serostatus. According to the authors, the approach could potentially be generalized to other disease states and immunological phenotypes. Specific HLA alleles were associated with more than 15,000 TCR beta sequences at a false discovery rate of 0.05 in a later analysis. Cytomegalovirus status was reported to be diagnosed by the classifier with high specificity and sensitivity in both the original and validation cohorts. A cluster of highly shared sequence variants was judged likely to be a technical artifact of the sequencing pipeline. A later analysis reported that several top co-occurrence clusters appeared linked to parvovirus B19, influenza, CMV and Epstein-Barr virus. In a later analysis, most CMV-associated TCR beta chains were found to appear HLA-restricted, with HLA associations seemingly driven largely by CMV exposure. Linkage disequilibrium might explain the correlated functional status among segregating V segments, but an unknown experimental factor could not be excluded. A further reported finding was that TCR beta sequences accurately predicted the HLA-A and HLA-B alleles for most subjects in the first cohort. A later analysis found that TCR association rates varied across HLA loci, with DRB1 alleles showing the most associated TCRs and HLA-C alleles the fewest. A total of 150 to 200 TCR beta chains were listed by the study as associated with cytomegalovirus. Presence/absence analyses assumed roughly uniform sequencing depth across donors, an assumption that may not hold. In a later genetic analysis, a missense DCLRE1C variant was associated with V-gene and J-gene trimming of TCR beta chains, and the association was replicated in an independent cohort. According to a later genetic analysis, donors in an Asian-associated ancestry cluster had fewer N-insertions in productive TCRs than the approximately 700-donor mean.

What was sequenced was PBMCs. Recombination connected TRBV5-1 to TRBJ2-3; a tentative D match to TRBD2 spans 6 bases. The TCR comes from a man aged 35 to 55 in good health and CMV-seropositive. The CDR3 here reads CASSPVGGTTDTQYF. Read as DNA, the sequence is TGCGCCAGCAGCCCAGTCGGCGGGACCACAGATACGCAGTATTTT. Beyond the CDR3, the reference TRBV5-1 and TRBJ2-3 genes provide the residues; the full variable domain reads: KAGVTQTPRYLIKTRGQQVTLSCSPISGHRSVSWYQQTPGQGLQFLFEYFSETQRNKGNFPGRFSGRQFSNSRSEMNVSTLELGDSALYLCASSPVGGTTDTQYFGPGTRLTVL.